This TCR beta chain was observed in a study of T cell changes during pregnancy in multiple sclerosis. In germline, CDR1 is SGHAT, CDR2 FQNNGV. Trimming left V 5 bases short and J 4 bases short, with 14 bases between. The CDR3 sequence is 14 residues long. Clones were sequenced by immunoSEQ multiplex PCR, and TCRdb holds only the in-frame ones, with some missing. The table lists some 73,000 clones, approximately 92% of them singletons. The material was peripheral blood, obtained in the third trimester of pregnancy. The clonotype comes from a female donor in good health, enrolled as a control in a pregnancy study. The chain is built from TRBV11-2 and TRBJ1-2, with D perhaps matching TRBD1 (5 bases). The CDR3 region has the DNA TGTGCCAGCAGCCCGCGGGACCTCCCCTATGGCTACACCTTC. This translates into CASSPRDLPYGYTF. Variable domain in full (rest from reference TRBV11-2 and TRBJ1-2): EAGVAQSPRYKIIEKRQSVAFWCNPISGHATLYWYQQILGQGPKLLIQFQNNGVVDDSQLPKDRFSAERLKGVDSTLKIQPAKLEDSAVYLCASSPRDLPYGYTFGSGTRLTVV.